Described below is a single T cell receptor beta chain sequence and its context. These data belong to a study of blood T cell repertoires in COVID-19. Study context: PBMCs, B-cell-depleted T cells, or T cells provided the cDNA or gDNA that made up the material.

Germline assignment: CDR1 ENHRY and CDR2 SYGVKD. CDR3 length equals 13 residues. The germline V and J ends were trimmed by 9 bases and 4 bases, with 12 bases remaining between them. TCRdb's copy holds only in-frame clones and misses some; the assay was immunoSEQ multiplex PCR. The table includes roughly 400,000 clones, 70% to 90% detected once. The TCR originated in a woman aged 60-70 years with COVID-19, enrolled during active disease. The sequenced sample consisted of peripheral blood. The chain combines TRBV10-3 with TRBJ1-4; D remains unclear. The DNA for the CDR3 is TGTGCCATGCGAAAAGATCTTAATGAAAAACTGTTTTTT. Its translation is CAMRKDLNEKLFF.